This T cell receptor (beta chain) was documented in a study of OX40 agonist ivuxolimab in advanced cancers. Whole-study context: Three patients showed partial responses: one hepatocellular carcinoma and two cutaneous melanoma cases.

Trimming stripped 3 bases from V and 1 base from J, with 12 bases between. The CDR3 runs 15 residues. Germline loops: CDR1 SQVTM, CDR2 ANQGSEA. Sequencing was performed with immunoSEQ multiplex PCR; in TCRdb, only in-frame clones are kept and a portion is missing. The repertoire includes 40,000 to 45,000 clones, over 75% of them detected once, and 13% sits in the top ten. The source is an adult with an advanced solid tumor such as melanoma, head and neck, liver or kidney cancer. The sequenced sample was CD4+ or CD8+ T cells sorted from blood, obtained in a trial of the OX40 agonist ivuxolimab. This chain uses TRBV29-1 with TRBJ2-2, with D unclear. CDR3 DNA: TGCAGCGTTGAGGTGCGTCTCCGGAACACCGGGGAGCTGTTTTTT. The encoded protein is CSVEVRLRNTGELFF.